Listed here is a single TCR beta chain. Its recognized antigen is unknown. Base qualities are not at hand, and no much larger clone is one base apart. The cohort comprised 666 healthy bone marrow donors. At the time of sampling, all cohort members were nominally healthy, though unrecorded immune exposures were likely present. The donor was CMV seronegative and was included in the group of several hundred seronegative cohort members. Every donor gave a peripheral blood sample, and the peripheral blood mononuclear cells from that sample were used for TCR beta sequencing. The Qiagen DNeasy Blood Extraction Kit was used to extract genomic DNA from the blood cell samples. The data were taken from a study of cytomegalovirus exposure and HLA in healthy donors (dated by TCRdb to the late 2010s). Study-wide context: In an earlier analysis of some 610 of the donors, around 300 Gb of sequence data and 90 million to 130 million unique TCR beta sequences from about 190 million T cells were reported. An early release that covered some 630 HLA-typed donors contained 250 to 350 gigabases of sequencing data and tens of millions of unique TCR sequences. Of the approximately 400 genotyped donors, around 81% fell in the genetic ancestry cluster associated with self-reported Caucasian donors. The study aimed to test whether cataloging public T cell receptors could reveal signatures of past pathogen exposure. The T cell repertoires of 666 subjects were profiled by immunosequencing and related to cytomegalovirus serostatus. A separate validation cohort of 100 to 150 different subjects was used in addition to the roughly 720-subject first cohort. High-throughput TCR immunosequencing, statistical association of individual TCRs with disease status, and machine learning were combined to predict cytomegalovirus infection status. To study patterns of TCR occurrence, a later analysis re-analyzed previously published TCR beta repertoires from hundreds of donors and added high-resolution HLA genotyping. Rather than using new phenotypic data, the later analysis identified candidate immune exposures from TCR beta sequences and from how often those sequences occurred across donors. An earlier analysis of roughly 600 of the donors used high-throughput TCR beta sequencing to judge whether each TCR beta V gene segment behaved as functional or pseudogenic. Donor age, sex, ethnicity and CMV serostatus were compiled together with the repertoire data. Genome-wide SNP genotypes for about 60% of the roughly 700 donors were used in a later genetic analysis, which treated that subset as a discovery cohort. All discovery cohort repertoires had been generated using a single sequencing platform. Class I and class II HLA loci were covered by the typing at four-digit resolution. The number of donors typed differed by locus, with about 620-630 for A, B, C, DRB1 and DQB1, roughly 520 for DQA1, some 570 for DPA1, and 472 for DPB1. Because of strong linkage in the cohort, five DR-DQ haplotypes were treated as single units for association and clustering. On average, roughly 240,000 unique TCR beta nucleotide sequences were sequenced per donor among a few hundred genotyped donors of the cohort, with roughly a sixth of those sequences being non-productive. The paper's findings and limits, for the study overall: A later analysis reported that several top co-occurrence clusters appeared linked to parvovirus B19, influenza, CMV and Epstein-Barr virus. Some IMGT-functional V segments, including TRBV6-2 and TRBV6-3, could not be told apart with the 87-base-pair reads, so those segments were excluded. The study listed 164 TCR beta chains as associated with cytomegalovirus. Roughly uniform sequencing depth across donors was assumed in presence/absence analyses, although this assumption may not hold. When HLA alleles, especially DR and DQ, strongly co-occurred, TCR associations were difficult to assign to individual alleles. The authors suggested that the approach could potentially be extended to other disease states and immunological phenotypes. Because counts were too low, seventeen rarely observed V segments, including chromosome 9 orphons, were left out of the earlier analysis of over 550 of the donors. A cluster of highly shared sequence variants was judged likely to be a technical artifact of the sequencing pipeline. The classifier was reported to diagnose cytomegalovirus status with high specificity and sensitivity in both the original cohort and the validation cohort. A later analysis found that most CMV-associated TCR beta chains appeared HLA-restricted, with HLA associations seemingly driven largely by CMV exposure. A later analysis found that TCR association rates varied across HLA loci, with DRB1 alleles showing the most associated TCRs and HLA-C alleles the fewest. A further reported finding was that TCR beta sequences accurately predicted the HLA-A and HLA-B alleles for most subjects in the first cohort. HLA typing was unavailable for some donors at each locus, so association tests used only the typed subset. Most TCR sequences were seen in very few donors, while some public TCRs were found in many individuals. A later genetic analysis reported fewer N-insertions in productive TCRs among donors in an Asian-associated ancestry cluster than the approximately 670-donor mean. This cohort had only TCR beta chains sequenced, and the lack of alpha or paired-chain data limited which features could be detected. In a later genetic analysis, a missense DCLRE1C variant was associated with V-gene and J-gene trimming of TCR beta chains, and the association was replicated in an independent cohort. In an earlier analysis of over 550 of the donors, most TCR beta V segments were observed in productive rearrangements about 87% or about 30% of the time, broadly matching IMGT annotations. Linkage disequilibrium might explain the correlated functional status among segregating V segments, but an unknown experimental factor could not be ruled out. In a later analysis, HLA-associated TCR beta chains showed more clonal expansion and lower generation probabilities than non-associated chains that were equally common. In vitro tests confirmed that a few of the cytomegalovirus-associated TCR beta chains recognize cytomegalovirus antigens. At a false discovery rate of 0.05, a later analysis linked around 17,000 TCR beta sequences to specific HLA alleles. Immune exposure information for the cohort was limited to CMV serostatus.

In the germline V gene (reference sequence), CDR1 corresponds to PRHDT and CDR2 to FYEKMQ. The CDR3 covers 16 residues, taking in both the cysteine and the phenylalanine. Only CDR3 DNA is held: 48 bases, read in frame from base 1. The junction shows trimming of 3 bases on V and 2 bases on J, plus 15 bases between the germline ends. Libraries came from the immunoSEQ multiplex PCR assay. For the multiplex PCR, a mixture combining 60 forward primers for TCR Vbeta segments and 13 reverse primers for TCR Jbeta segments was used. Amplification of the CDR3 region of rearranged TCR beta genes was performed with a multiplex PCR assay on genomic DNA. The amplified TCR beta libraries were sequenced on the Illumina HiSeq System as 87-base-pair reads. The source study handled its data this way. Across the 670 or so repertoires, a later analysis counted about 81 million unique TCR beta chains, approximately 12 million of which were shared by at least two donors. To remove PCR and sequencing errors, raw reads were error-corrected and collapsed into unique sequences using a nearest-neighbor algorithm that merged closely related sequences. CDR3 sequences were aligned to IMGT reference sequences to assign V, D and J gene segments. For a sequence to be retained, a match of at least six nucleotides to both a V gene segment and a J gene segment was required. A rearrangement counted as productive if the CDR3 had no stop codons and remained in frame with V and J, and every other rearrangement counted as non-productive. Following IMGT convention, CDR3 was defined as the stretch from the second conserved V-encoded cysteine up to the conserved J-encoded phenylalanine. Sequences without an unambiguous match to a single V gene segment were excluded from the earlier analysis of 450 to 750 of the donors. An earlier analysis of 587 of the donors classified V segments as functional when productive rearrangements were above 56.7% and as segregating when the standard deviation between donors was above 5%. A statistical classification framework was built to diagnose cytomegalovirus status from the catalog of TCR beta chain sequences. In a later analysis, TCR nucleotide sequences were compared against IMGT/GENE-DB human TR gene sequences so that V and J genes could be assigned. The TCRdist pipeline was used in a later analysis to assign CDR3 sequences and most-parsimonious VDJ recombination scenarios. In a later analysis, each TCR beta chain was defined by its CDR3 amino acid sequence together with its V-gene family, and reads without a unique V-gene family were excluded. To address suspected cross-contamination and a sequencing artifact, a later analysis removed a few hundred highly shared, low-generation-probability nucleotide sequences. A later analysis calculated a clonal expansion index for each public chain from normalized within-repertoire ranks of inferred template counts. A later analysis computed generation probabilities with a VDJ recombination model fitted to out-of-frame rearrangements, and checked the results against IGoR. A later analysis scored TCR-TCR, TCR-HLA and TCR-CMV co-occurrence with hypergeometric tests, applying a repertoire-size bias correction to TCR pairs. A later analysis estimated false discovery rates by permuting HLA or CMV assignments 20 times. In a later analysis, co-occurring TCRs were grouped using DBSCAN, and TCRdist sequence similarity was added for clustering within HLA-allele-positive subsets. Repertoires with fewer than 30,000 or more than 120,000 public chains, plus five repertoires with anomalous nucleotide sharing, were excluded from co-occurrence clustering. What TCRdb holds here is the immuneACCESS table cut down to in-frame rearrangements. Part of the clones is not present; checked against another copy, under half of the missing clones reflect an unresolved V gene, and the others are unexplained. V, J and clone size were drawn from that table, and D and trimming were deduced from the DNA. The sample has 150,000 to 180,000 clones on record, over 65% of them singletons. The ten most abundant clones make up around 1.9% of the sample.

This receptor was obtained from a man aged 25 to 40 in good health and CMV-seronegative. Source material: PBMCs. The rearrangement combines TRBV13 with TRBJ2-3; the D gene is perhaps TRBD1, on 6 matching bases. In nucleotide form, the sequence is TGTGCCAGCAGCTTGGGGACATCGGGATACACAGATACGCAGTATTTT. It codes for CASSLGTSGYTDTQYF.